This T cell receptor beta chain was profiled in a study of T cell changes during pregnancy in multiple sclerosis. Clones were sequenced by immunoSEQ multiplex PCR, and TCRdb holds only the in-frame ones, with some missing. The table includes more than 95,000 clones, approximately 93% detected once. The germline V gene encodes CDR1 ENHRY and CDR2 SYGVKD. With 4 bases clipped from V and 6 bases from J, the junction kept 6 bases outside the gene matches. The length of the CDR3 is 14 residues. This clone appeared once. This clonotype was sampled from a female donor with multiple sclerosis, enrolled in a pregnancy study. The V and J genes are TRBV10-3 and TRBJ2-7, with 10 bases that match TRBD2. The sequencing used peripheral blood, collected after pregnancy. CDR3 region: CAISAGTSVFEQYF. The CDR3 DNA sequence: TGTGCCATCAGTGCCGGGACTAGCGTTTTCGAGCAGTACTTC.